The rows below give T cell receptor beta chains drawn from one sample of a study of T cell responses to AZD1222 COVID-19 vaccine. This table comes from immunoSEQ multiplex PCR, and its TCRdb copy is limited to in-frame clones, with some not included. The data contain about 100,000 clones, 88% of them singletons. Sequencing was performed on peripheral blood, taken on day 0 of AZD1222 vaccination. The receptor source for this set is an adult in good health. CDR3s include the opening cysteine and the closing phenylalanine or tryptophan. The order of the fields is J gene, D gene, V gene, clone size, CDR3 DNA, CDR3 protein. A D gene is named only where the DNA matches it firmly. The size field is filled for only some rows; it gives once, few, many or a size class.

J: TRBJ1-2
D: -
V: TRBV6-2/TRBV6-3
size: -
DNA: TGTGCCAGCAGCCCGCCTTTGGGCTCGGCGGACTATGGCTACACCTTC
CDR3: CASSPPLGSADYGYTF

J: TRBJ2-7
D: TRBD2
V: TRBV5-4
size: -
DNA: TGTGCCAGCAGCTTAGTGCCAGCGGGAAGGCGCTCCTACGAGCAGTACTTC
CDR3: CASSLVPAGRRSYEQYF

J: TRBJ2-7
D: TRBD1
V: TRBV19
size: -
DNA: TGTGCCAGTAGTGCCGGGACAGGGGGCTCCTACGAGCAGTACTTC
CDR3: CASSAGTGGSYEQYF

J: TRBJ1-5
D: -
V: TRBV6-2/TRBV6-3
size: -
DNA: TGTGCCAGCAGCCGATTGGCCCAGCTTACTCAAGGAAATCAGCCCCAGCATTTT
CDR3: CASSRLAQLTQGNQPQHF

J: TRBJ1-1
D: -
V: TRBV11-2
size: -
DNA: TGTGCCAGCAGCCCCCGTTTTGGCACTGAAGCTTTCTTT
CDR3: CASSPRFGTEAFF

J: TRBJ1-2
D: -
V: TRBV5-8
size: -
DNA: TGTGCCAGCAGCTTGGGGTCTCATTATGGCTACACCTTC
CDR3: CASSLGSHYGYTF

J: TRBJ1-3
D: -
V: TRBV2
size: -
DNA: TGTGCCAGCACGGGGGCTGGTAAAAACACCATATATTTT
CDR3: CASTGAGKNTIYF

J: TRBJ2-1
D: -
V: TRBV6-6
size: -
DNA: TGTGCCAGCAGTGCCCAGTCTCAAAATGAGCAGTTCTTC
CDR3: CASSAQSQNEQFF

J: TRBJ1-2
D: -
V: TRBV6-1
size: -
DNA: TGTGCCAGCAGTGAGACACCGGGACATATCTATGGCTACACCTTC
CDR3: CASSETPGHIYGYTF

J: TRBJ1-1
D: -
V: TRBV7-2
size: -
DNA: TGTGCCAGCAGCCAGGGACACTTGGTGAACACTGAAGCTTTCTTT
CDR3: CASSQGHLVNTEAFF

J: TRBJ1-4
D: -
V: TRBV2
size: -
DNA: TGTGCCAGCAGTGTGCAGGGGCCCCTTTATGAAAAACTGTTTTTT
CDR3: CASSVQGPLYEKLFF

J: TRBJ2-3
D: TRBD2
V: TRBV29-1
size: once
DNA: TGCAGCGCTCCGGGACTAGTCACAGATACGCAGTATTTT
CDR3: CSAPGLVTDTQYF

J: TRBJ1-5
D: -
V: TRBV7-2
size: -
DNA: TGTGCCAGCAGCTTACCCGGACAGCCCCAGCATTTT
CDR3: CASSLPGQPQHF

J: TRBJ2-7
D: -
V: TRBV6-2/TRBV6-3
size: -
DNA: TGTGCCAGCAGTGCAACCTACGAGCAGTACTTC
CDR3: CASSATYEQYF

J: TRBJ1-1
D: -
V: TRBV27
size: -
DNA: TGTGCCAGCAGTTTGGAGAACACTGAAGCTTTCTTT
CDR3: CASSLENTEAFF

J: TRBJ1-2
D: -
V: TRBV6-1
size: -
DNA: TGTGCCAGCAGTGAGTACAGCATTATGGGATATGGCTACACCTTC
CDR3: CASSEYSIMGYGYTF

J: TRBJ2-7
D: TRBD1
V: TRBV29-1
size: -
DNA: TGCAGCGTTGGCCATAGGACAGGGGACGAGCAGTACTTC
CDR3: CSVGHRTGDEQYF

J: TRBJ1-4
D: TRBD1
V: TRBV4-2
size: -
DNA: TGTGCCAGCAGCTACCGGACAGGGGGGGATGAAAAACTGTTTTTT
CDR3: CASSYRTGGDEKLFF

J: TRBJ2-5
D: TRBD1
V: TRBV3-1/TRBV3-2
size: -
DNA: TGTGCCAGCAGCCAACCCCGGGGGACAGGGAGAGAGACCCAGTACTTC
CDR3: CASSQPRGTGRETQYF

J: TRBJ1-3
D: -
V: TRBV14
size: -
DNA: TGTGCCAGCAGCCTAACGGGACGCCTAAGCTCTGGAAACACCATATATTTT
CDR3: CASSLTGRLSSGNTIYF

J: TRBJ2-7
D: TRBD2
V: TRBV11-2
size: -
DNA: TGTGCCAGCAGCTTGGGACTAGGGTCCTACGAGCAGTACTTC
CDR3: CASSLGLGSYEQYF

J: TRBJ2-5
D: TRBD2
V: TRBV7-2
size: -
DNA: TGTGCCAGCAGCTTAGTCAGGAGAGGTAGCGGGAGAATAAAAGAGACCCAGTACTTC
CDR3: CASSLVRRGSGRIKETQYF

J: TRBJ1-2
D: -
V: TRBV10-2
size: -
DNA: TGCGCCAGCAGTGAGGGGAGGACTATTAACTATGGCTACACCTTC
CDR3: CASSEGRTINYGYTF

J: TRBJ2-3
D: TRBD2
V: TRBV7-9
size: once
DNA: TGTGCCCCCCAGGCAAGCGGGGGCCCAGATACGCAGTATTTT
CDR3: CAPQASGGPDTQYF

J: TRBJ2-7
D: -
V: TRBV18
size: -
DNA: TGTGCCAGCTCACTAACTTCCGGGGACTACGAGCAGTACTTC
CDR3: CASSLTSGDYEQYF

J: TRBJ2-2
D: TRBD2
V: TRBV6-1
size: -
DNA: TGTGCCAGCAGTGAAGCCGCCCAGTCTAGCGGGAGGATCGGGGAGCTGTTTTTT
CDR3: CASSEAAQSSGRIGELFF

J: TRBJ1-1
D: -
V: TRBV7-9
size: -
DNA: TGTGCCAGCAGCTTAAGAGGGAACACTGAAGCTTTCTTT
CDR3: CASSLRGNTEAFF

J: TRBJ2-7
D: TRBD2
V: TRBV5-4
size: -
DNA: TGTGCCAGCAGCCGAATTGGGGGGGGACTAGCGGGAGGGATGTACGAGCAGTACTTC
CDR3: CASSRIGGGLAGGMYEQYF

J: TRBJ2-1
D: TRBD2
V: TRBV7-2
size: -
DNA: TGTGCCAGCAGCTTCAGGGCTAGCGGGGGACCCTTATACAATGAGCAGTTCTTC
CDR3: CASSFRASGGPLYNEQFF

J: TRBJ2-1
D: -
V: TRBV7-9
size: -
DNA: TGTGCCAGCAGCTTAGAATTAGCGGCTGTCAATGAGCAGTTCTTC
CDR3: CASSLELAAVNEQFF

J: TRBJ1-5
D: -
V: TRBV18
size: -
DNA: TGTGCCAGCTCACCCAGTGGACCGAGTAGCAATCAGCCCCAGCATTTT
CDR3: CASSPSGPSSNQPQHF

J: TRBJ2-7
D: TRBD1
V: TRBV5-1
size: -
DNA: TGCGCCAGCAGCGCCAAGACAGGGGAAGGGACCTCCTACGAGCAGTACTTC
CDR3: CASSAKTGEGTSYEQYF

J: TRBJ2-7
D: -
V: TRBV7-6
size: -
DNA: TGTGCCAGCAGCCCACTACAGGGCCGGAGCGTCTACGAGCAGTACTTC
CDR3: CASSPLQGRSVYEQYF

J: TRBJ1-3
D: -
V: TRBV30
size: -
DNA: TGTGCCTGGAGGGCTCTCGGGGGCGCTGGAAACACCATATATTTT
CDR3: CAWRALGGAGNTIYF

J: TRBJ1-2
D: TRBD1
V: TRBV6-5
size: -
DNA: TGTGCCAGCAGTTACGAGGACAGGCCCTATGGCTACACCTTC
CDR3: CASSYEDRPYGYTF

J: TRBJ1-1
D: -
V: TRBV2
size: -
DNA: TGTGCCAGCCCAATACAGGGTATGAACACTGAAGCTTTCTTT
CDR3: CASPIQGMNTEAFF

J: TRBJ1-1
D: -
V: TRBV7-8
size: -
DNA: TGTGCCAGCAGTCGAGACCTGAACACTGAAGCTTTCTTT
CDR3: CASSRDLNTEAFF

J: TRBJ1-2
D: TRBD1
V: TRBV19
size: -
DNA: TGTGCCAGTAGAGCCCAACCTGCGGGACAGGGGGCTGGCTACACCTTC
CDR3: CASRAQPAGQGAGYTF

J: TRBJ2-3
D: TRBD1
V: TRBV5-1
size: -
DNA: TGCGCCAGCAGCTTGGAAACAGGGGGCAAAGATACGCAGTATTTT
CDR3: CASSLETGGKDTQYF

J: TRBJ2-3
D: -
V: TRBV15
size: -
DNA: TGTGCCACCAGCAGAGTCCGCTCGGAGCGCACAGATACGCAGTATTTT
CDR3: CATSRVRSERTDTQYF

J: TRBJ1-1
D: -
V: TRBV18
size: -
DNA: TGTGCCAGCTCACCAGCTTCGAACACTGAAGCTTTCTTT
CDR3: CASSPASNTEAFF

J: TRBJ1-2
D: -
V: TRBV7-9
size: -
DNA: TGTGCCAGCAGCCGGACGCCAGAATATGGCTACACCTTC
CDR3: CASSRTPEYGYTF

J: TRBJ1-2
D: TRBD1
V: TRBV5-1
size: -
DNA: TGCGCCAGCAGCTTGGAAGCACAGGGGGCGCATGGCTACACCTTC
CDR3: CASSLEAQGAHGYTF

J: TRBJ1-3
D: -
V: TRBV19
size: -
DNA: TGTGCCAGTAGTATGCATCGAGATGAGCCTGGAAACACCATATATTTT
CDR3: CASSMHRDEPGNTIYF

J: TRBJ1-5
D: -
V: TRBV6-2/TRBV6-3
size: -
DNA: TGTGCCAGCAGTTATGGAGGGTACAATCAGCCCCAGCATTTT
CDR3: CASSYGGYNQPQHF

J: TRBJ2-1
D: -
V: TRBV7-9
size: -
DNA: TGTGCCAGCAGCTTAGGGGACCCTTCTGAGTTCTTC
CDR3: CASSLGDPSEFF

J: TRBJ2-3
D: TRBD2
V: TRBV7-9
size: -
DNA: TGTGCCAGCAGCTTAGAGACTAGCGGGAGGCTACGAGATACGCAGTATTTT
CDR3: CASSLETSGRLRDTQYF

J: TRBJ2-5
D: -
V: TRBV7-9
size: -
DNA: TGTGCCAGCAGCTTAGTACCGGGACGGACCCAGTACTTC
CDR3: CASSLVPGRTQYF

J: TRBJ2-1
D: -
V: TRBV19
size: -
DNA: TGTGCCAGTACCCACCGGGGGCCGCGGAACCTAGACGCTACGGGTGAGCAGTTCTTC
CDR3: CASTHRGPRNLDATGEQFF

J: TRBJ2-5
D: -
V: TRBV7-2
size: -
DNA: TGTGCCAGCAGCCCGGCAGGCTGGCCAGAGACCCAGTACTTC
CDR3: CASSPAGWPETQYF

J: TRBJ2-1
D: -
V: TRBV5-1
size: -
DNA: TGCGCCAGCAGGGAGGGCCTGGGGTACAATGAGCAGTTCTTC
CDR3: CASREGLGYNEQFF

J: TRBJ1-2
D: -
V: TRBV7-9
size: -
DNA: TGTGCCAGCAGCTTACTTGATGTCTATGGCTACACCTTC
CDR3: CASSLLDVYGYTF

J: TRBJ1-1
D: -
V: TRBV11-3
size: -
DNA: TGTGCCAGCAGCAAGCTACTAAACACTGAAGCTTTCTTT
CDR3: CASSKLLNTEAFF

J: TRBJ2-7
D: -
V: TRBV19
size: once
DNA: TGTGCCAGTAGTATCCGGGGCCCCCCCTCCTACGAGCAGTACTTC
CDR3: CASSIRGPPSYEQYF

J: TRBJ2-7
D: -
V: TRBV9
size: -
DNA: TGTGCCAGCAGCGTAGTAGCTGACGGCTCGGGCTACGAGCAGTACTTC
CDR3: CASSVVADGSGYEQYF

J: TRBJ1-2
D: TRBD1
V: TRBV5-4
size: -
DNA: TGTGCCAGCAGCCCCGGGACAGGGTTATATGGCTACACCTTC
CDR3: CASSPGTGLYGYTF

J: TRBJ1-1
D: -
V: TRBV6-5
size: once
DNA: TGTGCCAGCATAAATGTAGGGGGGGCTCGTTCTGAAGCTTTCTTT
CDR3: CASINVGGARSEAFF

J: TRBJ2-3
D: -
V: TRBV7-9
size: once
DNA: TGTGCCAGCAGCTTGGGCGAGACCTCGGCAGATACGCAGTATTTT
CDR3: CASSLGETSADTQYF

J: TRBJ2-1
D: TRBD1
V: TRBV11-2
size: -
DNA: TGTGCCAGCAGCGCCACAGGGGACCCCCACAATGAGCAGTTCTTC
CDR3: CASSATGDPHNEQFF